Only a few counts were recorded for the clone carrying this T cell receptor beta chain. The time point was: pre-sensitization, week 0. Treatment defined: therapeutic diphenylcyclopropenone sensitization with weekly scalp DPC. TCRdb re-derived calls from the RACE reads in MiXCR, one entry per CDR3 protein. The sample records approximately 100,000 distinct CDR3 sequences, around 10% being singletons. The CDR3 is 17 residues long. The data originate from a study of human T cells and chemical hapten exposure. The chain recombines TRBV21-1 with TRBJ2-1; TRBD1, the table's D call, was not compared with the DNA. TRBV21-1 is termed a pseudogene. The TCR was taken from a woman in her fifties or sixties with alopecia areata. Some clones in this sample may be carry-over from other donors' samples. The specimen comprised whole blood, sampled in connection with sensitization to the hapten diphenylcyclopropenone (DPC). Written as DNA, the CDR3 is TGTGCCAGCAGCAAAGTAACGGGGACAGGTAATGCCTTAAGGCCCTTCTTC. Translating gives CASSKVTGTGNALRPFF.